A single sample is the source of the 28 T cell receptor beta chains below, sequenced in a study of T-cell memory formation after mild COVID-19 (dated by TCRdb to the early 2020s). The library was prepared using 5' RACE. Sequencer: Illumina NovaSeq 6000. In-frame beta chains were kept once TCRdb had trimmed the public reads at Q25 with fastp and called clones with MiXCR. Rows merge per CDR3 protein into single entries with the most common DNA and genes. The sample contains about 360,000 distinct CDR3 sequences, 13% of them found a single time. The top ten constitute about a fifth of the sample. The sample comprised PBMCs or a T cell subset sorted from them (not recorded which). The receptor source for this set is a man aged 18 to 30 who had mild COVID-19 (a few samples of this study predate the infection). The sample titles of this study are shuffled in the database, so cell type and time point are left out; the donor was told from shared clones.

The V call is TRBV12-3 or TRBV12-4, the J call TRBJ1-1; no firm D call. This CDR3 spans 14 amino acids. V lost 3 bases to trimming and J lost 1 base, with 9 bases between them. Written as DNA, the CDR3 is TGTGCCAGCAGTTTGGTGACCCCGAACACTGAAGCTTTCTTT. Protein sequence: CASSLVTPNTEAFF.

This clonotype was found a few times. The chain recombines TRBV7-9 with TRBJ2-1; D uncertain. V lost 2 bases, J lost 12 bases, and 5 bases lay in between. The germline V gene encodes CDR1 SEHNR and CDR2 FQNEAQ (reference sequence). CDR3 length: 10 residues. CDR3 residues: CASSLTLQFF. CDR3 sequence (DNA): TGTGCCAGCAGCTTAACCCTGCAGTTCTTC.

This clonotype was seen at least ten times. J is TRBJ1-3 and V is TRBV6-1; the D is unclear. V lost 5 bases and J 4 bases, leaving 18 bases between the germline ends. This CDR3 comprises 16 residues. Germline V gene lookup returns CDR1 MNHNS and CDR2 SASEGT. The chain's CDR3 is CASSRQEVASGNTIYF. CDR3 bases: TGTGCCAGCAGTCGCCAGGAGGTCGCGTCCGGAAACACCATATATTTT.

The chain carries TRBV15 and TRBJ1-5, with D tentatively TRBD1 (6 bases). The CDR3 runs 15 residues. V was trimmed by 0 bases and J by 1 base, leaving 7 bases between them. Germline V gene sequence: CDR1 LNHNV, CDR2 YYDKDF (reference sequence). CDR3 nucleotides: TGTGCCACCAGCAGAGACAGGGGAAGCAATCAGCCCCAGCATTTT. It translates to CATSRDRGSNQPQHF.

The chain recombines TRBV20-1 with TRBJ1-1, with 8 bases that match TRBD1. The germline V gene has CDR1 DFQATT and CDR2 SNEGSKA (reference sequence). CDR3 length equals 13 residues. V shed 3 bases, J shed 2 bases, and the junction held 2 bases outside the gene matches. CDR3 residues: CSASDRGNTEAFF. As DNA, the CDR3 is TGCAGTGCTAGCGACAGGGGAAACACTGAAGCTTTCTTT.

This clonotype was found a few times. The rearrangement uses TRBV19 and TRBJ1-5; D might be TRBD1 (6 bases). V was clipped by 4 bases and J by 9 bases, with 13 bases between them. The CDR3 covers 13 residues. Germline loops: CDR1 LNHDA, CDR2 SQIVND (reference sequence). Written as DNA, the CDR3 is TGTGCCAGTAGTACGGGGACATTCATGCCCCAGCATTTT. The encoded protein is CASSTGTFMPQHF.

This clonotype was observed a few times. This chain connects TRBV4-1 to TRBJ2-5; unclear D gene. This CDR3 comprises 14 residues. V lost 0 bases to trimming and J lost 9 bases, with 14 bases between them. CDR1 is MGHRA, CDR2 YSYEKL, per germline. In DNA form, the CDR3 reads TGCGCCAGCAGCCAAGAGACTCCCGGAGTGTCCCAGTACTTC. As protein: CASSQETPGVSQYF.

This clonotype has more than one count but fewer than ten. The chain combines TRBV4-1 with TRBJ2-3; 7 nucleotides match TRBD2. The V gene's germline CDR1 is MGHRA and CDR2 YSYEKL. Trimming took 5 bases from V and 2 from J; bases not matched to a gene: 7. The CDR3 covers 15 residues. CDR3 amino acids: CASSSSGANTDTQYF. The CDR3 DNA is TGCGCCAGCAGCTCCAGCGGGGCTAACACAGATACGCAGTATTTT.

This clonotype was seen a handful of times. V and J are TRBV15 and TRBJ2-3, with 8 nucleotides matching TRBD2. In germline, CDR1 is LNHNV, CDR2 YYDKDF (reference sequence). The J segment lost 4 bases and the V segment lost 4 bases, leaving 4 bases of the junction unmatched. CDR3 length equals 14 residues. CDR3 sequence reads: CATSTMTSADTQYF. The CDR3 nucleotides are TGTGCCACCAGCACTATGACTAGCGCAGATACGCAGTATTTT.

This clonotype was counted a few times. This chain uses TRBV12-3 or TRBV12-4 with TRBJ1-3, with D unclear. Deletions cut 3 bases from V and 4 bases from J, with 13 bases between. CDR3 length equals 15 residues. CDR3 bases: TGTGCCAGCAGTTTTTATGAGGGAACAGGAAACACCATATATTTT. Encoded protein: CASSFYEGTGNTIYF.

The chain recombines TRBV2 with TRBJ2-2; 7 bases are shared with TRBD1. The germline CDR1 and CDR2 sequences are SNHLY and FYNNEI. The CDR3 spans 13 residues. The junction had 2 bases not matched to a gene; V was cut back by 9 bases and J by 1 base. The CDR3 nucleotides are TGTGCCAGGGGGACAGAGAACACCGGGGAGCTGTTTTTT. As protein: CARGTENTGELFF.

This clonotype showed up just a few times. The chain combines TRBV7-6 with TRBJ2-1; 10 bases line up with TRBD1. Germline V gene sequence: CDR1 SGHVS, CDR2 FNYEAQ. The CDR3 consists of 14 residues. The V segment lost 7 bases and the J segment 7 bases; nucleotides outside the gene matches: 7. CDR3 residues: CASTLEGQGNEQFF. The CDR3 region has the DNA TGTGCCAGCACCCTTGAGGGACAGGGGAATGAGCAGTTCTTC.

The chain combines TRBV11-1 with TRBJ2-3, with 9 bases matching TRBD2. The germline V gene has CDR1 SGHAT and CDR2 FQDESV (reference sequence). CDR3 length: 13 amino acids. The V segment lost 2 bases and the J segment 7 bases; nucleotides outside the gene matches: 1. CDR3 sequence (DNA): TGTGCCAGCAGCTTACTAGCGGGGAATACGCAGTATTTT. Residues: CASSLLAGNTQYF.

The V call is TRBV2, the J call TRBJ2-7, with D perhaps matching TRBD1 (7 bases). V lost 11 bases and J 2 bases, leaving 10 bases between the germline ends. Germline CDR1 is SNHLY and CDR2 is FYNNEI. The CDR3 sequence is 11 residues long. CDR3 coding DNA: TGTGCCGGCGGGACAGCCTACGAGCAGTACTTC. Translation gives CAGGTAYEQYF.

V usage is TRBV6-5 and J usage is TRBJ2-3; 10 bases match TRBD1. With 4 bases clipped from V and 3 bases from J, the junction kept 1 base outside the gene matches. The CDR3 runs 14 residues. Germline CDR1 and CDR2: MNHEY and SVGAGI. CDR3 residues: CASSWGQGTDTQYF. The DNA for the CDR3 is TGTGCCAGCAGTTGGGGACAGGGGACAGATACGCAGTATTTT.

This clonotype was counted between two and nine times. The chain employs TRBV12-3 or TRBV12-4 and TRBJ1-2; perhaps TRBD1 as D (5 bases). CDR3 length equals 15 residues. The V and J ends lost 3 bases and 0 bases respectively, with 11 bases between them. DNA for the CDR3: TGTGCCAGCAGTTTGCTGGGACCTTCTAACTATGGCTACACCTTC. As protein: CASSLLGPSNYGYTF.

The V call is TRBV12-3 or TRBV12-4, the J call TRBJ2-3, with 9 bases matching TRBD1. The CDR3 loop spans 14 amino acids. Trimming took 6 bases from V and 4 from J; bases not matched to a gene: 5. CDR3 DNA: TGTGCCAGCAGCGGACAGGGGACCGCAGATACGCAGTATTTT. This translates into CASSGQGTADTQYF.

This clonotype was seen only a few times. The chain is built from TRBV20-1 and TRBJ2-3; a weak D match, TRBD2 (5 bases). This CDR3 has 12 residues. Trimming cost V 3 bases and J 5 bases, with 9 bases left between them. Germline V lookup: CDR1 DFQATT, CDR2 SNEGSKA (reference sequence). CDR3 residues: CSASVRVDTQYF. DNA for the CDR3: TGCAGTGCTAGTGTGCGGGTAGATACGCAGTATTTT.

This chain uses TRBV12-3 or TRBV12-4 with TRBJ2-3; either TRBD1 or TRBD2 may supply D (5 bases each). The V end was cut by 7 bases, the J end by 11 bases, with 16 bases between. The CDR3 sequence is 12 residues long. DNA for the CDR3: TGTGCCAGCACCGCCATCGTGGGGGAGCAGTATTTT. This codes for CASTAIVGEQYF.

DNA for the CDR3: TGCAGCGTCTGGGGGACCGCCGGGGATGAAGCTTTCTTT. Translating it yields CSVWGTAGDEAFF. The V and J genes are TRBV29-1 and TRBJ1-1; tentatively, D is TRBD1 (5 bases). CDR1 is SQVTM, CDR2 ANQGSEA, per germline. V dropped 6 bases and J dropped 7 bases, with 18 bases sitting between them. The CDR3 is made up of 13 amino acids.

This rearrangement joins TRBV7-6 to TRBJ1-1; D is unresolved. This CDR3 is built from 13 residues. V lost 1 base and J lost 7, with 10 bases in between. Germline CDR1 and CDR2: SGHVS and FNYEAQ. The CDR3 protein is CASSLVAGNEAFF. The CDR3 DNA is TGTGCCAGCAGCTTAGTGGCGGGCAATGAAGCTTTCTTT.

This clonotype has more than one count but fewer than ten. J is TRBJ2-5 and V is TRBV29-1; 8 nucleotides agree with TRBD1. The ends lost 6 bases at V and 0 bases at J; junction bases unmatched: 6. This CDR3 has 14 amino acids. The germline CDR1 and CDR2 sequences are SQVTM and ANQGSEA. The CDR3 DNA is TGCAGCGTGAGCCACAGGGGGGACCAAGAGACCCAGTACTTC. Its protein is CSVSHRGDQETQYF.

The V gene is TRBV11-2, the J gene TRBJ1-1; the D is unclear. The germline gives CDR1 SGHAT, CDR2 FQNNGV. CDR3 length: 14 residues. Trimming took off 4 bases at V and 0 bases at J, with 9 bases between the two ends. The CDR3 DNA follows: TGTGCCAGCAGCTATACAGCTATGAACACTGAAGCTTTCTTT. Protein product: CASSYTAMNTEAFF.

The chain carries TRBV29-1 and TRBJ2-5; 8 bases agree with TRBD1. V dropped 6 bases and J dropped 2; count of bases not matched to a gene: 5. Per germline, CDR1 SQVTM and CDR2 ANQGSEA. CDR3 length: 13 amino acids. The CDR3: CSVATGGQETQYF. The CDR3 nucleotides are TGCAGCGTGGCAACAGGGGGTCAAGAGACCCAGTACTTC.

This clonotype occurred many times. This rearrangement joins TRBV7-9 to TRBJ1-4; TRBD1 might be the D (5 bases). The CDR3 sequence is 16 residues long. Germline values: CDR1 SEHNR, CDR2 FQNEAQ (reference sequence). V lost 5 bases, J lost 3 bases, and 16 bases lay in between. CDR3 in DNA: TGTGCCAGCAGCCCAACCAGGGTATCGGCTAATGAAAAACTGTTTTTT. This sequence encodes CASSPTRVSANEKLFF.

The chain combines TRBV7-2 with TRBJ2-7, with a possible D match to TRBD1 (6 bases). Germline values: CDR1 SGHTA, CDR2 FQGNSA. The CDR3 has 14 amino acids. V was shortened by 3 bases and J by 3 bases, with 12 bases between the two germline ends. The CDR3 DNA follows: TGTGCCAGCAGCTTTGCCACAGGGTTCTACGAGCAGTACTTC. It translates to CASSFATGFYEQYF.

This clonotype was counted between two and nine times. V is TRBV5-1 and J is TRBJ1-2; 8 bases match TRBD1. Germline values: CDR1 SGHRS, CDR2 YFSETQ. The CDR3 runs 15 residues. V trimming: 3 bases; J trimming: 7 bases; junction bases outside the gene matches: 11. This chain's CDR3 is CASSSRLAGGFGYTF. DNA of the CDR3: TGCGCCAGCAGCTCCCGACTTGCAGGGGGCTTTGGCTACACCTTC.

This clonotype was observed many times. The chain employs TRBV4-2 and TRBJ2-1; 10 bases are shared with TRBD2. CDR3 length: 15 amino acids. Per germline, CDR1 LGHNA and CDR2 YNFKEQ. With V trimmed by 4 bases and J by 9 bases, 9 bases remained unmatched. CDR3 sequence: CASSLAGGPGGEQFF. CDR3 DNA sequence: TGTGCCAGCAGCCTAGCGGGGGGTCCAGGGGGTGAGCAGTTCTTC.